This T cell receptor (beta chain) is drawn from a study of blood T cell repertoires in COVID-19. Study-wide background: From the United States, Italy and Spain came samples of acute and convalescent COVID-19.

CDR3 size: 14 residues. Germline V gene data show CDR1 as GTSNPN and CDR2 as SVGIG (reference sequence). Trimming removed 5 bases from V and 1 base from J, with 12 bases in between. In the original processing: Nucleated cell counts were estimated from reference gene primer amplification. Profiling relied on immunoSEQ multiplex PCR, and the TCRdb table lists in-frame clones only, not all of them. D and trimming were read from the DNA, whereas the V and J calls and clone size are those reported in that table. This table has about 100,000 clones, less than 90% appearing once. The J gene is TRBJ1-5, the V gene TRBV30, with D possibly TRBD1 on 6 matching bases. Material for sequencing was peripheral blood. This receptor was taken from a man in his sixties with acute or convalescent COVID-19. CDR3 coding DNA: TGTGCCTGGTCTCAGGGGTCGAGCAATCAGCCCCAGCATTTT. Amino acid sequence: CAWSQGSSNQPQHF.